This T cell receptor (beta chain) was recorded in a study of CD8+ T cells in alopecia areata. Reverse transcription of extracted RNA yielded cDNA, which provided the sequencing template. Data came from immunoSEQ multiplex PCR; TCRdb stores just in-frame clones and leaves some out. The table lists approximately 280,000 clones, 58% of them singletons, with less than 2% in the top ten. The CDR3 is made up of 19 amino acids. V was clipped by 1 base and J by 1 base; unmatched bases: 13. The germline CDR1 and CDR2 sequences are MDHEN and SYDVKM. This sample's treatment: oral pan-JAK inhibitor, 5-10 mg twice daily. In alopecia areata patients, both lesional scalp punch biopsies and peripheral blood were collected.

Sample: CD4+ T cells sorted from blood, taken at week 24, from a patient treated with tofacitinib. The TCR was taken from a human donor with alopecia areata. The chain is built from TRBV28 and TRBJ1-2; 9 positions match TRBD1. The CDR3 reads CASSLSSRGQGPYNYGYTF. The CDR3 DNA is TGTGCCAGCAGTTTATCCTCGCGAGGACAGGGGCCCTATAACTATGGCTACACCTTC.